Listed here are 17 T cell receptor beta chains from one sample, sequenced in a study of esophageal squamous cell carcinoma under preoperative chemotherapy. The time point was: before preoperative PTX-NDP chemotherapy. TCRdb analysed the PCR reads with MiXCR anew, one entry per CDR3 protein. This sample has approximately 30,000 distinct CDR3 sequences, with roughly 50% found just once. The specimen was obtained from a patient given preoperative chemotherapy. The receptors derive from a human donor with esophageal squamous cell carcinoma. The donor label of this sample is uncertain.

This clonotype appeared many times. The CDR3 sequence is CASSPLPGPSRLYEQYF. The DNA for the CDR3 is TGTGCCAGCAGTCCACTCCCGGGACCCTCCAGGTTATACGAGCAGTACTTC. The V call is TRBV6-1, the J call TRBJ2-7, with D perhaps TRBD1 or TRBD2 (5 bases each). Germline values: CDR1 MNHNS, CDR2 SASEGT. Trimming removed 5 bases at V and 4 bases at J, with 24 bases between. The CDR3 totals 17 residues.

Comments on this clonotype: The conserved phenylalanine or tryptophan is not found at the CDR3 terminus, so this likely reflects a read error. J is TRBJ2-5 and V is TRBV7-8, with a weak D call TRBD2 (6 bases). The assigned J gene may be wrong: the sequence end matches TRBJ2-1 better. This CDR3 comprises 13 residues. The germline V gene has CDR1 SGHVS and CDR2 FQNEAQ. This CDR3 reads CVGGKGYGESQFL. CDR3 in DNA: TGTGTTGGCGGGAAGGGATATGGAGAGTCCCAGTTCTTG.

This clonotype was detected a few times. V is TRBV7-4 and J is TRBJ2-1; D is perhaps TRBD2 (5 bases). The J call may be mistaken, given a closer DNA end match to TRBJ2-5. Germline CDR1 is SGHVT and CDR2 is SQSDAQ. This CDR3 region has 17 residues. The CDR3 DNA follows: TGTGCCAGCAGCTTAGGGTCGGAGGACCCCTTCCAAGAGACCCAGTACTTC. This gives the protein CASSLGSEDPFQETQYF.

By proportion, this clonotype is medium-sized (0.01 to 0.1%). The chain is built from TRBV7-2 and TRBJ2-1, with D possibly being TRBD1 (5 bases). The CDR3 has 16 amino acids. Germline V gene lookup returns CDR1 SGHTA and CDR2 FQGNSA. The V end lost 5 bases, the J end lost 7 bases, and 21 bases lay between the germline ends. CDR3 coding DNA: TGTGCCAGCAGCCATTTGGGGCCGGGCACTTGGAATGAGCAGTTCTTC. Protein: CASSHLGPGTWNEQFF.

Comments on this clonotype: At one of its ends the junction is not consistent with the germline gene, which may arise from a read error. This chain uses TRBV27 with TRBJ2-3; D perhaps matches TRBD2 (5 bases). Germline V gene lookup returns CDR1 MNHEY and CDR2 SMNVEV (reference sequence). The CDR3 runs 15 residues. DNA of the CDR3: TGTGCCAGCAGTAAGTCCGGGAAAGGAACCGGTAAGCAGTTTTTT. This encodes CASSKSGKGTGKQFF.

Concerning this clonotype itself: Given the absence of the conserved phenylalanine or tryptophan at the CDR3 end, a read error is likely. This chain connects TRBV7-9 to TRBJ2-5, with D possibly matching TRBD2 (6 bases). The ends were cut back, 2 bases at V and 6 bases at J, with 13 bases in the middle. The CDR3 length is 14 residues. The germline gives CDR1 SEHNR, CDR2 FQNEAQ (reference sequence). The DNA for the CDR3 is TGTGCCAGCAGCTTAATGGAACTAGCAAAGACCCAGTACTCC. Its protein product is CASSLMELAKTQYS.

Notes on this clonotype: Its ends do not fully match the called genes, so a read error is possible. The chain joins TRBV7-2 to TRBJ2-5, with TRBD2 matching 15 bases. Per the germline V gene, CDR1 is SGHTA and CDR2 is FQGNSA. The CDR3 runs 15 residues. The CDR3 here is CASSRTSGGGASQLF. CDR3 DNA: TGTGCCAGCAGCCGGACTAGCGGGGGGGGGGCGTCCCAGCTCTTC.

The sample holds one count of this clonotype. V and J are TRBV7-8 and TRBJ2-4, with a tentative D call TRBD2 (7 bases). The closer fit of TRBJ2-5 to the DNA end suggests the J call may be wrong. Germline lookup yields CDR1 SGHVS and CDR2 FQNEAQ. CDR3 length: 15 amino acids. CDR3 sequence (DNA): TGTGCCAGCAGCTTCCTAGGGGGGGGCGAGGAGACCCAGTACTTC. Its protein is CASSFLGGGEETQYF.

In the case of this clonotype: The junction departs from germline at one end; a sequencing error may be responsible. The gene calls are TRBV10-1 and TRBJ2-1; D gene uncertain. Germline V gene sequence: CDR1 WNHNN, CDR2 SYGVQD (reference sequence). CDR3 length equals 12 residues. The CDR3 spells CASCRNNNEQFF. CDR3 bases: TGCGCCAGCTGCAGGAACAACAATGAGCAGTTTTTT.

This clonotype came up many times. The V and J genes are TRBV27 and TRBJ2-4; 9 positions agree with TRBD1. In germline, CDR1 is MNHEY, CDR2 SMNVEV (reference sequence). CDR3 length: 16 amino acids. The ends lost 6 bases at V and 1 base at J; junction bases unmatched: 7. The CDR3 spells CASRSTGGGAKNIQYF. CDR3 DNA sequence: TGTGCCAGCAGGAGCACAGGGGGCGGTGCCAAAAACATTCAGTACTTC.

This clonotype was recorded at least ten times. V gene TRBV19 combines with J gene TRBJ2-3; the D is unclear. The CDR3 has 13 residues. The V gene's germline CDR1 is LNHDA and CDR2 SQIVND (reference sequence). Deletions cut 3 bases from V and 5 bases from J, with 9 bases between. The CDR3 nucleotides read TGTGCCAGTAGTATGTCGGTGGTAGATACGCAGTATTTT. Protein product: CASSMSVVDTQYF. Full variable domain (remainder filled in from reference TRBV19 and TRBJ2-3): DGGITQSPKYLFRKEGQNVTLSCEQNLNHDAMYWYRQDPGQGLRLIYYSQIVNDFQKGDIAEGYSVSREKKESFPLTVTSAQKNPTAFYLCASSMSVVDTQYFGPGTRLTVL.

This clonotype was seen only a few times. The V call is TRBV7-9, the J call TRBJ2-1, with TRBD2 matching 11 bases. V lost 5 bases to trimming and J lost 4 bases; unmatched junction nucleotides: 4. CDR3 length: 15 amino acids. The germline V gene encodes CDR1 SEHNR and CDR2 FQNEAQ (reference sequence). CDR3 DNA sequence: TGTGCCAGCAGCATTGGGACTAGCGGATACAATGAGCAGTTCTTC. As protein: CASSIGTSGYNEQFF.

This clonotype was recorded many times. This sequence joins TRBV5-5 and TRBJ2-7, with TRBD1 identical over 9 bases. The CDR3 spans 13 residues. CDR1 and CDR2 from the germline V gene are SGHKS and YYEKEE (reference sequence). J lost 3 bases, V lost 6 bases, and 4 bases had no gene match. CDR3 bases: TGTGCCAGCACCGGGACAGGGTTCTACGAGCAGTACTTC. Its protein is CASTGTGFYEQYF.

A note on this clonotype: At one boundary the junction diverges from the germline segment, which might be a read error. The chain employs TRBV7-2 and TRBJ2-2; D is undetermined. CDR1 SGHTA and CDR2 FQGNSA come from the germline V gene. The CDR3 is 15 residues long. CDR3: CARGFQAVSTDTLYF. As DNA, the CDR3 is TGTGCCAGGGGCTTTCAGGCTGTGAGCACAGATACGCTGTATTTT.

As to this clonotype: One end of the junction fails to match germline, which may point to a read error. J is TRBJ2-3 and V is TRBV7-6; D is unclear. Germline assignment: CDR1 SGHVS and CDR2 FNYEAQ. CDR3 length: 16 amino acids. CDR3: CASSPSDWTSTDTQFF. CDR3 nucleotides: TGTGCCAGCAGCCCCTCCGATTGGACGAGCACAGATACGCAGTTTTTT.

The rearrangement links TRBV27 to TRBJ2-3, with D unclear. The V end lost 2 bases, the J end lost 1 base, and 10 bases lay between the germline ends. This CDR3 has 15 amino acids. Germline lookup yields CDR1 MNHEY and CDR2 SMNVEV (reference sequence). CDR3 coding DNA: TGTGCCAGCAGTTTAAGCAGTAAAGGCACAGATACGCAGTATTTT. The encoded protein is CASSLSSKGTDTQYF.

V usage is TRBV7-6 and J usage is TRBJ2-5; D is possibly TRBD1 or TRBD2 (6 bases each). With 11 bases removed from V and 1 base from J, the gap between germline ends came to 20 bases. CDR1 SGHVS and CDR2 FNYEAQ come from the germline V gene. The CDR3 has 15 residues. CDR3 in DNA: TGTGCCGCGAGCCCCGGGGGCCGGGGCCAAGAGACCCAGTACTTC. This encodes CAASPGGRGQETQYF.